This T cell receptor (beta chain) stems from a study of blood T cell repertoires in COVID-19. About the research overall: The United States, Italy and Spain were the sources of the acute and convalescent COVID-19 samples.

V lost 2 bases and J 4 bases, leaving 12 bases between the germline ends. Germline CDR1 is KGHSH and CDR2 is LQKENI. The CDR3 sequence is 14 residues long. Authors' processing steps: Amplification of reference gene primers was used by the study to estimate nucleated cell counts. The table came from immunoSEQ multiplex PCR; TCRdb's copy has only in-frame clones and leaves some out. For V, J and clone size, that table is used; D and trimming come from the DNA. The sample records under 300,000 clones, more than 85% being singletons. The source of this sequence is a woman aged 45-60 years who had recovered from COVID-19. Sample: PBMCs or T cells enriched from blood (not recorded which). V is TRBV18 and J is TRBJ2-7; tentative D call: TRBD1 (5 bases). The CDR3 region is CASSPGQGLYEQYF. The CDR3, as DNA: TGTGCCAGCTCACCAGGGCAGGGTCTGTACGAGCAGTACTTC.